A single sample is the source of the 31 T cell receptor beta chains below, sequenced in a study of PD-1 blockade in mismatch repair-deficient tumors. The assay was immunoSEQ multiplex PCR, and TCRdb's table has in-frame clones only and misses some. The sample yields some 110,000 clones, approximately 80% seen once. This material consisted of peripheral blood, taken 60 to 65 weeks after starting pembrolizumab. All receptors come from an adult with mismatch repair-deficient cancer.

This clone occurred once. The gene calls are TRBV15 and TRBJ1-4; D is ambiguous. The CDR3 has 17 amino acids. Trimming took 0 bases from V and 7 from J, leaving 18 bases between them. Germline V gene data show CDR1 as LNHNV and CDR2 as YYDKDF (reference sequence). The CDR3 region is CATSRDRLRGPGEKLFF. DNA of the CDR3: TGTGCCACCAGCAGAGATAGACTTAGAGGACCCGGTGAAAAACTGTTTTTT.

The rearrangement joins TRBV18 to TRBJ1-5; D is ambiguous. Germline CDR1 reads KGHSH; CDR2 reads LQKENI. Trimming pared 3 bases from V and 5 bases from J, leaving 8 bases between. The CDR3 is 13 amino acids. DNA for the CDR3: TGTGCCAGCTCACCGACTAGGGATCAGCCCCAGCATTTT. Translation: CASSPTRDQPQHF.

This clone was observed a handful of times. In DNA, the CDR3 is TGTGCCAGCAGTCCGGACAGCAATCAGCCCCAGCATTTT. Its translation: CASSPDSNQPQHF. The chain employs TRBV28 and TRBJ1-5; unclear D gene. The V end was cut by 5 bases, the J end by 1 base, with 6 bases between. The CDR3 extends over 13 amino acids. Germline CDR1 is MDHEN and CDR2 is SYDVKM.

This sequence joins TRBV7-2 and TRBJ2-7; D is uncertain. CDR3 length: 12 amino acids. Trimming stripped 4 bases from V and 4 bases from J, with 8 bases between. Germline CDR1 is SGHTA and CDR2 is FQGNSA. CDR3 region: CASSSTLYEQYF. CDR3 DNA sequence: TGTGCCAGCAGCTCGACCTTATACGAGCAGTACTTC.

This clone was recorded once. This sequence joins TRBV7-9 and TRBJ2-1, with 7 bases aligning to TRBD2. V was clipped by 5 bases and J by 2 bases; unmatched bases: 12. The length of the CDR3 is 17 residues. Germline V gene lookup returns CDR1 SEHNR and CDR2 FQNEAQ (reference sequence). The DNA of the CDR3 is TGTGCCAGCAGCCCAGGAAGCGGGACCTCAGCCTACAATGAGCAGTTCTTC. Amino acids: CASSPGSGTSAYNEQFF.

This clone appeared once. The J gene is TRBJ2-3, the V gene TRBV30; D is perhaps TRBD2 (6 bases). The CDR3 length is 15 residues. With 0 bases removed from V and 5 bases from J, the gap between germline ends came to 15 bases. In germline, CDR1 is GTSNPN, CDR2 SVGIG (reference sequence). The CDR3 bases are TGTGCCTGGAGTGTGCAACTAGCTGGGGGAGATACGCAGTATTTT. Amino acids: CAWSVQLAGGDTQYF.

The sample holds one count of this clone. The chain recombines TRBV4-3 with TRBJ2-3, with D unresolved. The V gene lost 4 bases and the J gene lost 0 bases, with 14 bases spanning the gap. The germline gives CDR1 LGHNA, CDR2 YSLEER. The CDR3 is 16 residues long. As DNA, the CDR3 is TGCGCCAGCAGCCGCGCGAATCTTCCTAGCACAGATACGCAGTATTTT. It encodes CASSRANLPSTDTQYF.

The genes are TRBV5-1 and TRBJ2-7, with 7 bases fitting TRBD2. CDR1 and CDR2 (germline): SGHRS, YFSETQ. CDR3 length equals 15 residues. Trimming cost V 7 bases and J 7 bases; bases outside gene matches: 17. This CDR3 is CASRGVGGPRYEQYF. CDR3 nucleotides: TGCGCCAGCCGGGGGGTGGGAGGGCCTAGGTATGAGCAGTACTTC.

V is TRBV5-1 and J is TRBJ1-4; D possibly corresponds to TRBD1 (6 bases). V lost 6 bases and J 5 bases, leaving 17 bases between the germline ends. The V gene's germline CDR1 is SGHRS and CDR2 YFSETQ. This CDR3 spans 15 amino acids. The CDR3 sequence: CASTHTGGPNEKLFF. CDR3 coding DNA: TGCGCCAGCACCCACACGGGGGGGCCAAATGAAAAACTGTTTTTT.

This clone appeared a single time. J is TRBJ2-3 and V is TRBV19, with TRBD2 matching 13 bases. Per the germline V gene, CDR1 is LNHDA and CDR2 is SQIVND (reference sequence). The J segment lost 2 bases and the V segment lost 4 bases, leaving 3 bases of the junction unmatched. The length of the CDR3 is 16 residues. The CDR3 nucleotides read TGTGCCAGTAGTACAGGGACTAGCGGGAACACAGATACGCAGTATTTT. This gives the protein CASSTGTSGNTDTQYF.

The CDR3 sequence is CASFRQGESSDYGYTF. For the CDR3, the DNA is TGTGCCAGCTTCAGACAGGGAGAATCTTCGGACTATGGCTACACCTTC. J is TRBJ1-2 and V is TRBV2, with 7 positions matching TRBD1. This CDR3 has 16 residues. Germline-derived CDR1 and CDR2 are SNHLY and FYNNEI. The V gene end was trimmed by 8 bases and the J gene end by 3 bases; junction bases not matched to a gene: 15.

This clone came up a few times. The rearrangement uses TRBV9 and TRBJ2-1; TRBD2 aligns across 14 bases. CDR1 and CDR2 (germline): SGDLS, YYNGEE. After removal of 3 bases from V and 6 bases from J, the junction contained 2 bases not matched to a gene. CDR3 length: 15 residues. The CDR3 reads CASSGGTSGSNEQFF. In DNA form, the CDR3 reads TGTGCCAGCAGCGGGGGGACTAGCGGGAGCAATGAGCAGTTCTTC.

This clone was observed a single time. One end of the junction fails to match germline, which may point to a read error. Written as DNA, the CDR3 is TGTGCCGGCAGTAAGGGACAGACAATGAACACTGAAGCTTTCTTT. This gives the protein CAGSKGQTMNTEAFF. This rearrangement joins TRBV2 to TRBJ1-1, with 7 bases fitting TRBD1. This CDR3 comprises 15 residues. The germline CDR1 and CDR2 sequences are SNHLY and FYNNEI.

The chain has TRBV10-3 and TRBJ2-7, with 7 bases that match TRBD2. The CDR3 totals 14 residues. Germline CDR1 ENHRY, CDR2 SYGVKD. V shed 9 bases and J 0 bases; nucleotides not matched to a gene: 8. DNA for the CDR3: TGTGCCATGCGAAGAGGCGGGAGCTCCTACGAGCAGTACTTC. Its protein product is CAMRRGGSSYEQYF.

CDR3 DNA: TGTGCCAGCAGCTTAAAGGGGGTGGGAGAGACCCAGTACTTC. Amino acid sequence: CASSLKGVGETQYF. The rearrangement joins TRBV7-9 to TRBJ2-5; tentative D call: TRBD1 (6 bases). The CDR3 totals 14 residues. V lost 2 bases, J lost 4 bases, and 11 bases lay in between. Germline V gene data show CDR1 as SEHNR and CDR2 as FQNEAQ (reference sequence).

The chain joins TRBV4-2 to TRBJ2-6, with D tentatively TRBD1 or TRBD2 (5 bases each). The germline V gene encodes CDR1 LGHNA and CDR2 YNFKEQ. With 3 bases removed from V and 0 bases from J, the gap between germline ends came to 9 bases. This CDR3 spans 16 amino acids. Here the CDR3 DNA reads TGTGCCAGCAGCCAGGGGACGGGCTCTGGGGCCAACGTCCTGACTTTC. Its translation: CASSQGTGSGANVLTF.

The chain links TRBV27 to TRBJ1-2; D might be TRBD1 (5 bases). This CDR3 spans 16 amino acids. CDR1 and CDR2 from the germline V gene are MNHEY and SMNVEV (reference sequence). V dropped 1 base and J dropped 8 bases, with 20 bases sitting between them. Written as DNA, the CDR3 is TGTGCCAGCAGTTTATTGGCAGGGCCTACGCGGGAGGGCTACACCTTC. Protein product: CASSLLAGPTREGYTF.

The chain links TRBV6-1 to TRBJ1-2, with a weak D call TRBD1 (6 bases). Germline V gene sequence: CDR1 MNHNS, CDR2 SASEGT. The CDR3 runs to 13 residues. V was clipped by 6 bases and J by 4 bases, with 12 bases between them. CDR3 residues: CASSYTGTYGYTF. In DNA, the CDR3 is TGTGCCAGCAGCTACACAGGGACCTATGGCTACACCTTC.

This clone was observed a handful of times. The chain has TRBV4-1 and TRBJ1-4, with 7 bases lining up with TRBD1. Germline CDR1 MGHRA, CDR2 YSYEKL. Trimming at V came to 0 bases and at J to 8 bases, leaving 18 bases not matched to a gene. The CDR3 length is 19 residues. In DNA, the CDR3 is TGCGCCAGCAGCCAAGATGGAGCAATCACCAGGGGGGCACGGGAAAAACTGTTTTTT. Residues: CASSQDGAITRGAREKLFF.

V gene TRBV7-2 combines with J gene TRBJ1-5; a weak D match, TRBD1 (5 bases). There are 15 residues in the CDR3. Germline CDR1 and CDR2: SGHTA and FQGNSA. Trimming removed 1 base at V and 9 bases at J, with 16 bases between. For the CDR3, the DNA is TGTGCCAGCAGCTTAGAGGGGAACACCCAAGCGCCCCAGCATTTT. This encodes CASSLEGNTQAPQHF.

V usage is TRBV6-5 and J usage is TRBJ2-7; TRBD2 is a possible D gene (6 bases). Trimming pared 0 bases from V and 6 bases from J, leaving 18 bases between. This CDR3 is built from 16 residues. Germline V gives CDR1 MNHEY, CDR2 SVGAGI. The CDR3 is CASSYSPGGRESEQYF. CDR3 DNA sequence: TGTGCCAGCAGTTACTCGCCCGGGGGAAGGGAATCCGAGCAGTACTTC.

The chain is built from TRBV11-1 and TRBJ1-1, with 8 positions matching TRBD1. After removal of 8 bases from V and 4 bases from J, the junction contained 12 bases not matched to a gene. This CDR3 spans 15 amino acids. Germline lookup yields CDR1 SGHAT and CDR2 FQDESV (reference sequence). The CDR3 bases are TGTGCCAGCGCCCTCGACAGGGGATTGGTCACTGAAGCTTTCTTT. Protein sequence: CASALDRGLVTEAFF.

The chain carries TRBV13 and TRBJ1-2; 12 bases map to TRBD1. J gave up 4 bases and V 3 bases, and 12 bases lay outside the gene matches. There are 18 residues in the CDR3. The germline gives CDR1 PRHDT, CDR2 FYEKMQ (reference sequence). This chain's CDR3 is CASSFRGGGTGGFYGYTF. Written as DNA, the CDR3 is TGTGCCAGCAGCTTTAGGGGCGGCGGGACAGGGGGCTTCTATGGCTACACCTTC.

The chain has TRBV5-1 and TRBJ2-3, with D possibly being TRBD1 (6 bases). CDR3 length: 17 amino acids. Germline V gene sequence: CDR1 SGHRS, CDR2 YFSETQ. The V gene lost 5 bases and the J gene lost 0 bases, with 19 bases spanning the gap. The CDR3 nucleotides read TGCGCCAGCAGTGTGGGGGCGGTGACGACTAGCACAGATACGCAGTATTTT. This gives the protein CASSVGAVTTSTDTQYF.

The chain is built from TRBV7-8 and TRBJ2-1, with D tentatively TRBD1 or TRBD2 (5 bases each). The germline V gene has CDR1 SGHVS and CDR2 FQNEAQ. The V end was cut by 2 bases, the J end by 9 bases, with 11 bases between. The CDR3 sequence is 13 residues long. CDR3 region: CASSLRDRLEQFF. The CDR3 DNA is TGTGCCAGCAGCTTAAGGGACCGACTTGAGCAGTTCTTC.

V and J are TRBV7-9 and TRBJ1-1, with 7 bases aligning to TRBD1. Germline-derived CDR1 and CDR2 are SEHNR and FQNEAQ (reference sequence). This CDR3 is built from 15 residues. Trimming cost V 5 bases and J 0 bases; bases outside gene matches: 6. The chain's CDR3 is CASSPAGTVNTEAFF. In nucleotides, the CDR3 is TGTGCCAGCAGCCCAGCCGGGACAGTGAACACTGAAGCTTTCTTT.

This clone was recorded once. This chain joins TRBV12-5 and TRBJ2-2; tentatively, D is TRBD2 (5 bases). V lost 3 bases and J lost 8, with 7 bases in between. CDR3 length equals 12 residues. Germline CDR1 and CDR2: LGHNT and FRNRAP. Here the CDR3 DNA reads TGTGCTAGTGGTTTTGGGAGTGGGGAGCTGTTTTTT. Translated: CASGFGSGELFF.

The genes are TRBV11-3 and TRBJ1-2; a weak D match, TRBD1 (6 bases). The CDR3 is 15 amino acids. Germline lookup yields CDR1 SGHNT and CDR2 YENEEA. V lost 5 bases to trimming and J lost 0 bases, with 13 bases between them. The CDR3, as DNA: TGTGCCAGCAGCCACCGGGACACCCCTAACTATGGCTACACCTTC. Translating it yields CASSHRDTPNYGYTF.

The chain joins TRBV7-2 to TRBJ1-1, with 10 bases that match TRBD1. J lost 6 bases, V lost 6 bases, and 7 bases had no gene match. The CDR3 has 14 amino acids. CDR1 and CDR2 from the germline V gene are SGHTA and FQGNSA. CDR3 nucleotide sequence: TGTGCCAGCAGTCTTCGACAGGGGGCTTCTGAAGCTTTCTTT. It specifies CASSLRQGASEAFF.

The V gene is TRBV5-1, the J gene TRBJ2-1; D is tentatively TRBD1 or TRBD2 (5 bases each). The V gene lost 0 bases and the J gene lost 9 bases, with 13 bases spanning the gap. CDR3 size: 14 residues. The germline CDR1 and CDR2 sequences are SGHRS and YFSETQ. For the CDR3, the DNA is TGCGCCAGCAGCTTGGCCGTCGGGGCCGGTGAGCAGTTCTTC. Its protein product is CASSLAVGAGEQFF.

The chain employs TRBV5-6 and TRBJ2-7; no reliable D call. The V and J ends lost 4 bases and 0 bases respectively, with 11 bases between them. From germline, CDR1 is SGHDT and CDR2 YYEEEE. The CDR3 sequence is 14 residues long. The CDR3 DNA sequence: TGTGCCAGCAGCCCAGGTCGAAGCTCCTACGAGCAGTACTTC. Its translation is CASSPGRSSYEQYF.